The T cell receptor beta chain described here comes from a study of sequential checkpoint blockade in melanoma. The treatment here: randomized to nivolumab then ipilimumab (arm A) or the reverse (arm B). No patient had prior DNA-damaging chemotherapy. Trimming removed 4 bases from V and 3 bases from J, with 10 bases in between. Germline V lookup: CDR1 LNHNV, CDR2 YYDKDF (reference sequence). The CDR3 has 14 residues. The data were produced by immunoSEQ multiplex PCR, yet TCRdb's version contains in-frame clones alone and is incomplete. The sample lists approximately 12,000 clones; over 65% were seen once.

This sequence joins TRBV15 and TRBJ1-3; D is unresolved. The receptor was derived from a human donor with melanoma. The input for sequencing was CD8+ T cells sorted from blood (inferred from file names), taken from a patient given nivolumab and ipilimumab in sequence. This chain's CDR3 is CATSIEESGNTIYF. For the CDR3, the DNA is TGTGCCACCAGCATAGAAGAGAGTGGAAACACCATATATTTT.